This TCR beta chain stems from a study of identical twins. Study-wide results and caveats: Compared with models, monozygotic twins showed more out-of-frame TCR alpha sharing. The authors noted that invariant MAIT and iNKT cells could partly confound zero-insertion analyses.

This clonotype has just a few counts. Its antigen is not known. Template switching added a universal primer site; cDNA carried unique molecular identifiers. From the 5' RACE reads, TCRdb called clonotypes with MiXCR, one entry per CDR3 protein. Here the sample spans about 700,000 distinct CDR3 sequences, over 8.5% being singletons. The CDR3 totals 16 residues. Between the trimmed V and J ends, which lost 6 bases and 0 bases, there was a span of 18 bases. CDR1 is MGHRA, CDR2 YSYEKL, per germline. These data were also reused for a study on yellow fever vaccine responses in identical twins. That study adds: Twins reportedly had a vaccine T cell response that seemed partly convergent, partly personalized.

This chain uses TRBV4-1 with TRBJ2-7; the D gene could be TRBD1 or TRBD2 (6 bases each). The sequence derives from a woman between 18 and 30 years old in good health. Sequencing was carried out using PBMCs. The DNA for the CDR3 is TGCGCCAGCAGGCGGGACCGGGACACGGGCTCCTACGAGCAGTACTTC. Protein product: CASRRDRDTGSYEQYF.